This T cell receptor (beta chain) was identified during a study of vaccination effects on CD4 cells after COVID-19. In this sample, this clone is medium-sized. The antigen remains undetermined. TCRdb's table, derived via immunoSEQ multiplex PCR, lists solely in-frame clones and lacks some. This table has 25,000 to 30,000 clones, roughly 70% appearing once. Expansion of antigen-specific CD4+ T cells with viral peptide pools was carried out by the ViraFEST assay before sequencing. An approximately 10-day culture period preceded the isolation of CD4+ T cells. Participants completed two doses of the BNT162b2 or mRNA-1273 vaccine. Trimming removed 3 bases from V and 5 bases from J, with 8 bases in between. CDR3 length: 12 amino acids. From germline, CDR1 is SGDLS and CDR2 YYNGEE.

The receptor was isolated from a human donor who received a COVID-19 vaccine. The rearrangement uses TRBV9 and TRBJ2-5; D not resolved. Sequencing used CD4+ T cells from PBMCs cultured with HCoV-NL63 spike peptides, obtained after COVID-19 vaccination. CDR3 nucleotides: TGTGCCAGCAGCGGAATGCCGGAGACCCAGTACTTC. Translated, it gives CASSGMPETQYF.